This record looks at one TCR beta chain sequence and its context. This entry comes from a study of technical replicates of blood from a few donors. Germline CDR1 is MNHNS and CDR2 is SASEGT. The CDR3 is 15 amino acids. After removal of 5 bases from V and 5 bases from J, the junction contained 8 bases not matched to a gene. The protocol was immunoSEQ multiplex PCR, while the TCRdb copy is restricted to in-frame clones and leaves out a portion. This table holds 12,000 or so clones, 90% to 95% found once. Sequenced input: PBMCs. The chain recombines TRBV6-1 with TRBJ2-3; 9 bases map to TRBD2. This sequence was found in a human donor in good health. This chain's CDR3 is CASSLGGRDGDTQYF. CDR3 nucleotides: TGTGCCAGCAGTTTAGGCGGGAGGGATGGAGATACGCAGTATTTT.